Here is one T cell receptor (beta chain) with its context. The data are from a study of blood T cell repertoires in COVID-19. Study details: Acute and convalescent COVID-19 samples came from the United States, Italy and Spain. From T cells, B-cell-depleted T cells, or PBMCs came the material, which was cDNA or gDNA.

This CDR3 comprises 15 residues. Germline CDR1 is KGHDR and CDR2 is SFDVKD. Trimming stripped 9 bases from V and 4 bases from J, with 18 bases between. Authors' data handling: Amplification with reference gene primers provided the estimates of nucleated cell counts. Some clones are missing from TCRdb's copy, which holds only in-frame ones; the method was immunoSEQ multiplex PCR. Clone size and V and J calls were adopted from that table, with D and trimming inferred from the DNA. Of 50,000 to 65,000 clones in the sample, 92% are singletons; the top ten hold 4.5% to 5.5%. J is TRBJ1-5 and V is TRBV24-1, with D perhaps TRBD1 (6 bases). The sequence derives from a man aged 50 or older with active COVID-19. Specimen: peripheral blood. CDR3 loop: CATGGGQGENQPQHF. The CDR3 nucleotides are TGTGCCACCGGGGGGGGGCAGGGAGAGAATCAGCCCCAGCATTTT.